Described below is a single T cell receptor (beta chain) sequence and its context. This specimen belongs to a study of T cell changes during pregnancy in multiple sclerosis. With V trimmed by 7 bases and J by 4 bases, 7 bases remained unmatched. CDR1 and CDR2 from the germline V gene are SQVTM and ANQGSEA. This CDR3 comprises 13 residues. TCRdb's copy holds only in-frame clones and misses some; the assay was immunoSEQ multiplex PCR. The sample includes some 77,000 clones, 89% seen only once; the top ten take less than 2.5%. The receptor was derived from a female donor with multiple sclerosis, enrolled in a pregnancy study. The source material was peripheral blood, sampled before pregnancy. V gene TRBV29-1 combines with J gene TRBJ1-1; 9 bases are a match to TRBD1. The CDR3, as DNA: TGCAGCGCCTCACAGGGGGCAAGCACTGAAGCTTTCTTT. It encodes CSASQGASTEAFF. The full variable domain, completed using reference TRBV29-1 and TRBJ1-1, is SAVISQKPSRDICQRGTSLTIQCQVDSQVTMMFWYRQQPGQSLTLIATANQGSEATYESGFVIDKFPISRPNLTFSTLTVSNMSPEDSSIYLCSASQGASTEAFFGQGTRLTVV.